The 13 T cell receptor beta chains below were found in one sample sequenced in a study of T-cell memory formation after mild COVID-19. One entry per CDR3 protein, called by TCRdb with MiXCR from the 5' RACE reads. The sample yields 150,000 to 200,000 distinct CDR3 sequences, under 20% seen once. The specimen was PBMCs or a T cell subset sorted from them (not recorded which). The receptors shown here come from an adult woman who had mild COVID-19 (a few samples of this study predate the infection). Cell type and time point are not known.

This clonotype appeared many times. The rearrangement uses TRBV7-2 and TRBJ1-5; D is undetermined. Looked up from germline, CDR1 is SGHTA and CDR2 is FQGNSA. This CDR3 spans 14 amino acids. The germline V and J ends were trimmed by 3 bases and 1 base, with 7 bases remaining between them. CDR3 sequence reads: CASSLGMSNQPQHF. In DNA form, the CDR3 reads TGTGCCAGCAGCTTGGGAATGAGCAATCAGCCCCAGCATTTT.

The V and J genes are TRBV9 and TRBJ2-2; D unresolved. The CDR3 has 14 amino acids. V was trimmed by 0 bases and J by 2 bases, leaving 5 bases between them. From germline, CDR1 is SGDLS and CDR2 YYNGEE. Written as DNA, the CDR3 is TGTGCCAGCAGCGTAGACCCAAACACCGGGGAGCTGTTTTTT. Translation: CASSVDPNTGELFF. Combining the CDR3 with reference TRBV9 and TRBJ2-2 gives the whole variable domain DSGVTQTPKHLITATGQRVTLRCSPRSGDLSVYWYQQSLDQGLQFLIQYYNGEERAKGNILERFSAQQFPDLHSELNLSSLELGDSALYFCASSVDPNTGELFFGEGSRLTVL.

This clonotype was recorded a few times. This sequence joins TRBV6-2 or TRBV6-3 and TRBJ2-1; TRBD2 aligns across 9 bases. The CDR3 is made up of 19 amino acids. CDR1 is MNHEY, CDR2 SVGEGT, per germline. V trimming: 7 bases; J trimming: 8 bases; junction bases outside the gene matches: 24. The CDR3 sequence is CASIGSYLTLAGGGDEQFF. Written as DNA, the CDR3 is TGTGCCAGCATCGGGAGTTACCTAACACTAGCGGGTGGTGGTGATGAGCAGTTCTTC.

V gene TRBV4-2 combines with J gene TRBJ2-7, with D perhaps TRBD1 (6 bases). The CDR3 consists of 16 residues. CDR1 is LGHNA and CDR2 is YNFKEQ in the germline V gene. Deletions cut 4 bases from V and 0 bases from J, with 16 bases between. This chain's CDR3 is CASSRLDSPSSYEQYF. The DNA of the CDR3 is TGTGCCAGCAGCCGCCTGGACAGCCCTAGCTCCTACGAGCAGTACTTC.

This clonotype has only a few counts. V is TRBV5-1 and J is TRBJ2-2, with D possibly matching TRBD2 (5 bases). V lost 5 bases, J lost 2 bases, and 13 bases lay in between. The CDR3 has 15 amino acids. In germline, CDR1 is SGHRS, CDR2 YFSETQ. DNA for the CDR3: TGCGCCAGCAGTTGGGGAGCAGTCAACACCGGGGAGCTGTTTTTT. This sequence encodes CASSWGAVNTGELFF.

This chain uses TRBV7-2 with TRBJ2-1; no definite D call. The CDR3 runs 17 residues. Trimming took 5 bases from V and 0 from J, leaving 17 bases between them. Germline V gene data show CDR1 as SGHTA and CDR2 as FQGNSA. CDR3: CASSLLSAPSSYNEQFF. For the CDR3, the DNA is TGTGCCAGCAGCCTTTTGTCGGCGCCCAGCTCCTACAATGAGCAGTTCTTC.

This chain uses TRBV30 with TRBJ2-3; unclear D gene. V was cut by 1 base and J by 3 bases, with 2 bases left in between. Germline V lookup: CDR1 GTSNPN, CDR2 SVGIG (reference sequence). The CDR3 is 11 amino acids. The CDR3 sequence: CAWSGTDTQYF. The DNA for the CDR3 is TGTGCCTGGAGTGGAACAGATACGCAGTATTTT.

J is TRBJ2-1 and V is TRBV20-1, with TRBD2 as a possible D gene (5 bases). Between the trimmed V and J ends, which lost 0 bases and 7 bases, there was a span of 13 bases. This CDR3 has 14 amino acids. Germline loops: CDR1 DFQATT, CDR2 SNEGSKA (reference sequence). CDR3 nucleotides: TGCAGTGCTAGAGATCCCCCTAGCCTGAATGAGCAGTTCTTC. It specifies CSARDPPSLNEQFF.

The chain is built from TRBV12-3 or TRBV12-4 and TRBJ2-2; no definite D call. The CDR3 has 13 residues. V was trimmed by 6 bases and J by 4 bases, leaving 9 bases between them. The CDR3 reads CASRAFITGELFF. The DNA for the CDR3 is TGTGCCAGCAGGGCGTTCATCACCGGGGAGCTGTTTTTT.

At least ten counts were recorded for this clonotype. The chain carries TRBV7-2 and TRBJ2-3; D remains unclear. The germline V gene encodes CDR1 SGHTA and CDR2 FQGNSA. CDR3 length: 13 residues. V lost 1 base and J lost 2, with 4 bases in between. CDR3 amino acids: CASSLGVTDTQYF. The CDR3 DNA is TGTGCCAGCAGCTTAGGTGTCACAGATACGCAGTATTTT.

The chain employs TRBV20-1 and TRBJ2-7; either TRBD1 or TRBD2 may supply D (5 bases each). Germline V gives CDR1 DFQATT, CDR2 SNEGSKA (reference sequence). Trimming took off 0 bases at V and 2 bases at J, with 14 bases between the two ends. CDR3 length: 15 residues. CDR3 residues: CSARDRQLTTYEQYF. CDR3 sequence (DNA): TGCAGTGCTAGAGATAGACAGTTGACTACCTACGAGCAGTACTTC.

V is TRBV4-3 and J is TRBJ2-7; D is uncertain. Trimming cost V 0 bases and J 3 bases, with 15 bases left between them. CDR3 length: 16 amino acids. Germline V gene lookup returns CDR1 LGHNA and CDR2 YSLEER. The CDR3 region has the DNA TGCGCCAGCAGCCAAGATGTAAGCCGAGGATACTACGAGCAGTACTTC. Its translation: CASSQDVSRGYYEQYF.

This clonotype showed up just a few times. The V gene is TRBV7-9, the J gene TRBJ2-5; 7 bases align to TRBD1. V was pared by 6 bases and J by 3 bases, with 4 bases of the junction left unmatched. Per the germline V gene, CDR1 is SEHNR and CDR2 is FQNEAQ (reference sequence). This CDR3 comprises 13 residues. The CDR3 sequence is CASRRTGEETQYF. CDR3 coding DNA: TGTGCCAGCAGACGAACAGGGGAAGAGACCCAGTACTTC.